A selection of T cell receptor beta chains follows, all from one sample in a study of T cell responses to AZD1222 COVID-19 vaccine. This table comes from immunoSEQ multiplex PCR, and its TCRdb copy is limited to in-frame clones, with some not included. This sample carries about 73,000 clones, 89% of them seen once, and the ten largest clones take about 9.3%. The material sequenced was peripheral blood, taken 28 days after the second AZD1222 dose. The origin of the receptors is an adult who received the AZD1222 COVID-19 vaccine. Each CDR3 is given without its conserved first and last residue. Expanded clones get a size class; other rows say once, few or many, or leave the size out.

V	J	size	CDR3
TRBV4-2	TRBJ1-1	.	ASSRPGTGTTGAF
TRBV7-8	TRBJ1-6	.	ASSLYGGTSPLH
TRBV9	TRBJ1-5	.	ASSPFGGQPQH
TRBV28	TRBJ1-5	.	ASSLRGIGNQPQH
TRBV5-6	TRBJ1-1	.	ASSFGGEAEAF
TRBV19	TRBJ1-5	.	ASSIWVGGGNQPQH
TRBV5-1	TRBJ2-7	.	ASSLEGGAYEQY
TRBV5-1	TRBJ2-3	.	ASSSGIPPTDTQY
TRBV11-3	TRBJ2-5	once	ASSSPADRGETQY
TRBV6-4	TRBJ1-5	.	ASSGSNQPQH